Listed here are 16 T cell receptor beta chains from one sample, sequenced in a study of T cells in women clearing cervical HPV infection. Measured with immunoSEQ multiplex PCR; TCRdb has only the in-frame clones, and not every one. The listing contains about 34,000 clones. What was sequenced was blood buffy coat. These receptors were taken from a woman aged 18 to 75 with a cervical HPV16 infection that either progressed to CIN3+ or cleared (not recorded which).

To note about this clone: The read halts 3 residues ahead of the CDR3 end, with the missing end drawn from the germline J gene. J is TRBJ1-4 and V is TRBV12-3 or TRBV12-4; the D gene is possibly TRBD1 (5 bases). The CDR3 is 13 residues long. The sequenced part of the CDR3 DNA is TGTGCCAGCGCGTTTTCTGGGGCCAACGTA. It encodes CASAFSGANV. The entire CDR3 is CASAFSGANVLFF.

Points on this clone: Coverage ceases 3 residues before the CDR3 finishes, and the germline J gene fills in the end. The rearrangement links TRBV20-1 to TRBJ2-3, with 8 bases identical to TRBD1. J lost 6 bases, V lost 0 bases, and 11 bases had no gene match. The CDR3 is 16 residues long. The germline V gene encodes CDR1 DFQATT and CDR2 SNEGSKA (reference sequence). The CDR3 loop reads CSARDPGQGYADTQYF. The CDR3 DNA, read in part, is TGCAGTGCTAGAGATCCCGGACAGGGTTATGCGGATACG.

CDR3 sequence reads: CASSLLSFSNYGQYF. The DNA read from the CDR3 is TGTGCCAGCAGCTTATTGTCCTTTTCTAACTATGGT. The gene calls are TRBV7-9 and TRBJ2-4; D remains ambiguous. The CDR3 goes on 3 residues after the read ends, and that part is filled in from the germline J gene. CDR3 size: 15 residues. Looked up from germline, CDR1 is SEHNR and CDR2 is FQNEAQ (reference sequence). The full variable domain, rest sourced from reference TRBV7-9 and TRBJ2-4, is DTGVSQNPRHKITKRGQNVTFRCDPISEHNRLYWYRQTLGQGPEFLTYFQNEAQLEKSRLLSDRFSAERPKGSFSTLEIQRTEQGDSAMYLCASSLLSFSNYGQYFGAGTRLSVL.

A remark on this clone: One junction end disagrees with the germline gene, perhaps due to a read error. The CDR3 goes on 3 residues after the read ends, and that part is filled in from the germline J gene. J is TRBJ2-7 and V is TRBV4-2; 7 bases are a match to TRBD2. Germline V CDR1 and CDR2: LGHNA, YNFKEQ. CDR3 length: 16 amino acids. CDR3 DNA, as far as it was read: TGCGCCAGCAGCCAAGGGCCGGGGGGTTTGGCTTACGAG. Its protein product is CASSQGPGGLAYE. The CDR3 reads in full as CASSQGPGGLAYEQYF.

Note on this clone: The CDR3 goes on 3 residues after the read ends, and that part is filled in from the germline J gene. The genes are TRBV18 and TRBJ2-2, with D perhaps matching TRBD2 (6 bases). The germline CDR1 and CDR2 sequences are KGHSH and LQKENI. The CDR3 runs 18 residues. The CDR3 loop reads CASSPKNLGLRSGEKLFF. The DNA read from the CDR3 is TGTGCCAGCTCACCGAAAAATCTGGGACTGCGGAGCGGTGAAAAG.

Of note for this clone: The read falls 3 residues short of the CDR3 end, and the missing part is taken from the germline J gene. The chain has TRBV2 and TRBJ2-2, with 7 bases that match TRBD1. The CDR3 has 13 amino acids. V dropped 6 bases and J dropped 6; count of bases not matched to a gene: 4. From germline, CDR1 is SNHLY and CDR2 FYNNEI. The DNA read from the CDR3 is TGTGCCAGCAGCGAGCAGGGGGCCGGGGAG. Residues: CASSEQGAGE. The full CDR3 sequence reads CASSEQGAGELFF.

A remark on this clone: The missing CDR3 end, 3 residues past where the read stops, is filled in from the germline J gene. The chain is built from TRBV7-7 and TRBJ2-7; 10 nucleotides line up with TRBD2. V lost 5 bases and J lost 2; bases outside the gene matches: 12. CDR1 and CDR2 from the germline V gene are SSHAT and FNYEAQ (reference sequence). The CDR3 is made up of 17 amino acids. The CDR3 bases that were read are TGTGCCAGCAGCCCCGCCCCGATAACTAGCGGGGCCTACGAG. Translated: CASSPAPITSGAYE. The entire CDR3 protein reads CASSPAPITSGAYEQYF.

In the case of this clone: With the read ending 3 residues before the CDR3 end, the germline J gene is used to fill in that end. This CDR3 is also generated by other DNA sequences in the sample. The gene calls are TRBV7-3 and TRBJ1-2; a possible D gene is TRBD1 (5 bases). Germline V gives CDR1 SGHTA, CDR2 FQGTGA. The CDR3 is 17 residues long. Trimming stripped 2 bases from V and 3 bases from J, with 19 bases between. The CDR3 DNA, read in part, is TGTGCCAGCAGCTTAGGGGGGGAGGGCAGAATCGACTATGGC. Encoded protein: CASSLGGEGRIDYG. The whole CDR3 protein reads CASSLGGEGRIDYGYTF. The whole variable domain, filled in from reference TRBV7-3 and TRBJ1-2, reads GAGVSQTPSNKVTEKGKYVELRCDPISGHTALYWYRQSLGQGPEFLIYFQGTGAADDSGLPNDRFFAVRPEGSVSTLKIQRTERGDSAVYLCASSLGGEGRIDYGYTFGSGTRLTVV.

The CDR3 region is CASSLSGGGNTEAFF. Partial CDR3 DNA: TGTGCCAGCTCACTATCAGGGGGAGGGAACACTGAA. This sequence joins TRBV18 and TRBJ1-1, with 7 bases matching TRBD1. The sequence runs out 3 residues before the end of the CDR3; the remainder is reconstructed from the germline J gene. The CDR3 has 15 amino acids. Unmatched junction bases numbered 6, after V lost 4 bases and J lost 1 base. In germline, CDR1 is KGHSH, CDR2 LQKENI.

The covered CDR3 bases are TGCGCCAGCAGCCCCCCAAGGGGGAAGGACAGGGGCAATTCACCC. Translated, it gives CASSPPRGKDRGNSP. The CDR3, in full, reads CASSPPRGKDRGNSPLHF. This chain connects TRBV4-1 to TRBJ1-6; 9 nucleotides align to TRBD1. The read terminates 3 residues before the CDR3 end, so the remaining end is supplied by the germline J gene. The V and J ends lost 4 bases and 7 bases, in that order; junction bases with no gene match: 14. Germline V gives CDR1 MGHRA, CDR2 YSYEKL. The length of the CDR3 is 18 residues.

The CDR3 DNA, read in part, is TGTGCCAGCAGCTTAAGTGGGGGACAGTCCAATGAAAAA. Protein: CASSLSGGQSNEK. The whole CDR3 protein is CASSLSGGQSNEKLFF. The V gene is TRBV7-8, the J gene TRBJ1-4; 7 positions agree with TRBD1. The read finishes 3 residues shy of the CDR3 end, and the germline J gene is used to complete it. Germline CDR1 is SGHVS and CDR2 is FQNEAQ. With V trimmed by 2 bases and J by 5 bases, 8 bases remained unmatched. The CDR3 covers 16 residues.

Of note for this clone: The CDR3 end is not reached by the read, which stops 3 residues before it; the germline J gene fills it in. The V and J genes are TRBV6-2 or TRBV6-3 and TRBJ1-5; the D gene is possibly TRBD1 (5 bases). The CDR3 is 14 amino acids. V shed 5 bases and J shed 7 bases, with 15 bases lying between them. Germline CDR1 reads MNHEY; CDR2 reads SVGEGT. The CDR3 DNA, read in part, is TGTGCCAGCAGTCCTCAGGGTCCGATGCAGCCC. Translation gives CASSPQGPMQP. The full CDR3 reads CASSPQGPMQPQHF.

Notes on this clone: The read terminates 3 residues before the CDR3 end, so the remaining end is supplied by the germline J gene. The chain couples TRBV5-1 to TRBJ2-7; tentative D call: TRBD2 (6 bases). Germline V gives CDR1 SGHRS, CDR2 YFSETQ. The CDR3 extends over 15 amino acids. V was cut by 0 bases and J by 6 bases, with 16 bases left in between. CDR3 DNA, as far as it was read: TGCGCCAGCAGCTTGGTTTTAGCGGTCGGGGCCGAG. Amino acids: CASSLVLAVGAE. The CDR3 in full is CASSLVLAVGAEQYF.

Details on this clone: A read error may produce the germline difference seen at one junction end. The read ends 3 residues early relative to the CDR3; the germline J gene fills the gap. This sequence joins TRBV11-2 and TRBJ1-5; possible D gene TRBD1, 5 bases. Germline V gene data show CDR1 as SGHAT and CDR2 as FQNNGV. The CDR3 spans 15 residues. The CDR3 here is CASSLETGGTQPQHF. The CDR3 DNA, read in part, is TGTGCCAGCAGTTTAGAGACGGGGGGTACTCAGCCC. Filled out from reference TRBV11-2 and TRBJ1-5, the complete variable domain reads EAGVAQSPRYKIIEKRQSVAFWCNPISGHATLYWYQQILGQGPKLLIQFQNNGVVDDSQLPKDRFSAERLKGVDSTLKIQPAKLEDSAVYLCASSLETGGTQPQHFGDGTRLSIL.

The CDR3 DNA, read in part, is TGTGCCAGCAGCTTAGTAGCCAGGGGTGGAAACACC. Its translation is CASSLVARGGNT. The whole CDR3 region reads CASSLVARGGNTIYF. V gene TRBV13 combines with J gene TRBJ1-3, with D perhaps matching TRBD1 (6 bases). The read is 3 residues too short to cover the CDR3 end, so that end is filled in from the germline J gene. Between the trimmed V and J ends, which lost 1 base and 3 bases, there was a span of 10 bases. The CDR3 spans 15 residues. The germline CDR1 and CDR2 sequences are PRHDT and FYEKMQ (reference sequence).

As concerns this clone: The read halts 3 residues ahead of the CDR3 end, with the missing end drawn from the germline J gene. The J gene is TRBJ2-5, the V gene TRBV6-1; D might be TRBD2 (6 bases). Trimming removed 0 bases at V and 6 bases at J, with 11 bases between. Germline CDR1 is MNHNS and CDR2 is SASEGT. This CDR3 has 14 amino acids. The CDR3 reads CASSEAGGVQTQYF. The DNA read from the CDR3 is TGTGCCAGCAGTGAAGCGGGGGGTGTGCAGACC.